The TCR beta chain described here comes from a study of T cell responses to AZD1222 COVID-19 vaccine. Whole-study context: Second-dose timings of about 4 or about 12 weeks were pooled. Study-level points and caveats: After the peak T cell response, and only then, were repertoires sampled. Unmutated variant regions are reportedly the target of nearly half of TCRs that are spike-specific. Donors were chiefly white British, with a greater number of females, and clonal diversity was perhaps underestimated.

The CDR3 runs to 13 residues. Germline CDR1 reads MDHEN; CDR2 reads SYDVKM. The ends were cut back, 7 bases at V and 6 bases at J, with 13 bases in the middle. Profiled with immunoSEQ multiplex PCR; TCRdb holds only in-frame clones, not every one. The sample shows some 110,000 clones, 88% of them seen only once. A remark on this clone: What it binds is unknown.

The source material was peripheral blood, sampled on day 0 of AZD1222 vaccination. The sequence was collected from an adult in good health. The rearrangement joins TRBV28 to TRBJ2-1; tentative D call: TRBD2 (6 bases). The CDR3 region has the DNA TGTGCCAGCACCCGGGGAGGTGGCAATGAGCAGTTCTTC. Its protein product is CASTRGGGNEQFF.